These T cell receptor beta chains were read from a single sample in a study of OX40 agonist ivuxolimab in advanced cancers. Some clones are missing from TCRdb's copy, which holds only in-frame ones; the method was immunoSEQ multiplex PCR. The sample carries fewer than 100,000 clones, about 80% recorded once. The material sequenced was CD4+ or CD8+ T cells sorted from blood, taken in a trial of the OX40 agonist ivuxolimab. The receptors derive from an adult with an advanced solid tumor such as melanoma, head and neck, liver or kidney cancer. Both conserved end residues are part of each CDR3. The order of the fields is D gene, V gene, J gene, clone size, CDR3 protein. The D gene is left open where the match is weak. The size field is filled for only some rows; it gives once, few, many or a size class.

TRBD1	TRBV2	TRBJ1-2	NA	CASSSDREFGYTF
TRBD2	TRBV6-5	TRBJ2-1	NA	CASSSWTSGRAGQFF
NA	TRBV27	TRBJ1-1	NA	CASSLAETYTEAFF
NA	TRBV18	TRBJ2-5	NA	CASSAGLQETQYF
TRBD1	TRBV19	TRBJ2-7	NA	CARGGDRGQTYEQYF
NA	TRBV6-4	TRBJ1-2	NA	CASSESGTVGYTF
NA	TRBV6-1	TRBJ1-6	NA	CASSDDRSSYNSPLHF
NA	TRBV11-3	TRBJ2-3	NA	CASSYYTDTQYF
NA	TRBV18	TRBJ2-6	NA	CASSPTRGTGANVLTF
TRBD1	TRBV30	TRBJ1-2	few	CASDRGYYGYTF
TRBD1	TRBV5-1	TRBJ1-6	once	CASSRTTGANSPLHF
TRBD2	TRBV5-1	TRBJ2-1	NA	CASSFGGSSYNEQFF
NA	TRBV5-6	TRBJ2-5	NA	CASSFLGDRSETQYF
TRBD1	TRBV5-1	TRBJ1-6	NA	CASKPGQSSYNSPLHF
NA	TRBV28	TRBJ2-7	NA	CASSFPGQKSYEQYF
TRBD1	TRBV5-4	TRBJ1-1	once	CASSPVPIPGGNAEAFF
NA	TRBV7-9	TRBJ2-6	NA	CASMHSGANVLTF
NA	TRBV14	TRBJ2-5	NA	CASSPQIGETQYF
NA	TRBV9	TRBJ2-7	few	CASSGRSGSGGEQYF
TRBD1	TRBV11-3	TRBJ2-3	NA	CASSSRTGGQTDTQYF